What follows are 28 T cell receptor beta chains derived from one specimen sequenced in a study of beta chain features in type 1 diabetes. Expressed TCRB transcripts got sequenced, as all isolated RNA was reverse transcribed. Method: immunoSEQ multiplex PCR; TCRdb's copy keeps in-frame clones and lacks some. This table holds 970,000 or so clones, roughly 15% found once. Material for sequencing was naive CD4+ T cells from blood. All receptors derive from a woman between 18 and 30 years old in good health.

This chain links TRBV5-6 with TRBJ1-2, with D unclear. The germline V gene has CDR1 SGHDT and CDR2 YYEEEE. The CDR3 runs 12 residues. Deletions cut 0 bases from V and 11 bases from J, with 11 bases between. CDR3 bases: TGTGCCAGCAGCTTGGACCTTCTTGTGTACACCTTC. It codes for CASSLDLLVYTF.

This clone was seen a few times. The chain has TRBV6-6 and TRBJ1-4; 8 nucleotides line up with TRBD1. Looked up from germline, CDR1 is MNHNY and CDR2 is SVGAGI (reference sequence). V was pared by 5 bases and J by 7 bases, with 6 bases of the junction left unmatched. The CDR3 has 14 amino acids. The CDR3 reads CASSPTGVSEKLFF. The CDR3 DNA reads TGTGCCAGCAGTCCGACAGGGGTGTCTGAAAAACTGTTTTTT.

This clone was found a few times. The V and J genes are TRBV7-6 and TRBJ2-3; TRBD2 might be the D (6 bases). Germline V gene lookup returns CDR1 SGHVS and CDR2 FNYEAQ. The CDR3 has 17 amino acids. V shed 3 bases and J shed 8 bases, with 24 bases lying between them. The CDR3 spells CASSFNAAGSGAGTQYF. The CDR3 DNA follows: TGTGCCAGCAGCTTTAATGCCGCGGGATCCGGAGCGGGTACGCAGTATTTT.

This chain uses TRBV2 with TRBJ1-5, with a weak D call TRBD1 (6 bases). CDR3 length: 15 residues. Looked up from germline, CDR1 is SNHLY and CDR2 is FYNNEI. The ends were cut back, 4 bases at V and 0 bases at J, with 10 bases in the middle. CDR3 residues: CASSGQAGSNQPQHF. The CDR3 DNA sequence: TGTGCCAGCAGTGGACAGGCGGGTAGCAATCAGCCCCAGCATTTT.

In its sample, this clone was seen a few times. The V call is TRBV19, the J call TRBJ2-5; tentatively, D is TRBD2 (6 bases). Trimming cost V 5 bases and J 5 bases, with 15 bases left between them. The CDR3 is made up of 14 amino acids. Germline V CDR1 and CDR2: LNHDA, SQIVND (reference sequence). The CDR3 coding sequence is TGTGCCAGTAGTGCCGGGGCCCGGGGGGAGACCCAGTACTTC. It codes for CASSAGARGETQYF.

As to this clone: Other DNA variants within this sample encode the same CDR3. This chain links TRBV28 with TRBJ2-1, with 10 bases that match TRBD2. The germline CDR1 and CDR2 sequences are MDHEN and SYDVKM. The CDR3 length is 15 residues. After removal of 6 bases from V and 0 bases from J, the junction contained 2 bases not matched to a gene. The DNA for the CDR3 is TGTGCCAGCAGCCCTAGCGGGAGCTCCTACAATGAGCAGTTCTTC. Translated: CASSPSGSSYNEQFF. Full variable domain (outside the CDR3, taken from reference TRBV28 and TRBJ2-1): DVKVTQSSRYLVKRTGEKVFLECVQDMDHENMFWYRQDPGLGLRLIYFSYDVKMKEKGDIPEGYSVSREKKERFSLILESASTNQTSMYLCASSPSGSSYNEQFFGPGTRLTVL.

The chain is built from TRBV18 and TRBJ2-1, with 10 bases aligning to TRBD2. There are 14 residues in the CDR3. J was trimmed by 4 bases and V by 7 bases; bases with no gene match: 4. Germline V gene lookup returns CDR1 KGHSH and CDR2 LQKENI. Here the CDR3 reads CASLPSGGYNEQFF. The CDR3 DNA reads TGTGCCAGCTTACCTAGCGGGGGTTACAATGAGCAGTTCTTC. The full variable domain, in which reference TRBV18 and TRBJ2-1 provide the parts outside the CDR3, is NAGVMQNPRHLVRRRGQEARLRCSPMKGHSHVYWYRQLPEEGLKFMVYLQKENIIDESGMPKERFSAEFPKEGPSILRIQQVVRGDSAAYFCASLPSGGYNEQFFGPGTRLTVL.

The chain couples TRBV7-2 to TRBJ2-7; D is unclear. Germline loops: CDR1 SGHTA, CDR2 FQGNSA. Trimming left V 5 bases short and J 3 bases short, with 20 bases between. The CDR3 consists of 16 residues. The CDR3 DNA follows: TGTGCCAGCAGCCCCCGTCCCGGGCCCCGTGGCTACGAGCAGTACTTC. As protein: CASSPRPGPRGYEQYF.

This clone was picked up a small number of times. This sample also contains other DNA sequences that code for the same CDR3. V and J are TRBV7-9 and TRBJ1-5; no clear D gene. Germline CDR1 SEHNR, CDR2 FQNEAQ (reference sequence). The CDR3 has 13 amino acids. The ends were cut back, 5 bases at V and 4 bases at J, with 9 bases in the middle. The CDR3 sequence is CASSLNSNQPQHF. The CDR3 DNA is TGTGCCAGCAGCCTAAATTCGAATCAGCCCCAGCATTTT.

The V gene is TRBV5-4, the J gene TRBJ2-1; 10 bases fit TRBD2. This CDR3 is 13 amino acids long. Losses at the gene ends were 0 bases for V and 14 bases for J; bases not matched to a gene: 5. Germline V gene data show CDR1 as SGHNT and CDR2 as YYREEE (reference sequence). The CDR3 DNA sequence: TGTGCCAGCAGCTTGGGACTAGCGGGTACCGAGTTCTTC. It translates to CASSLGLAGTEFF. Supplemented by reference TRBV5-4 and TRBJ2-1, the full variable domain reads ETGVTQSPTHLIKTRGQQVTLRCSSQSGHNTVSWYQQALGQGPQFIFQYYREEENGRGNFPPRFSGLQFPNYSSELNVNALELDDSALYLCASSLGLAGTEFFGPGTRLTVL.

In regard to this clone: Other DNA sequences within the sample encode an identical CDR3. The V and J genes are TRBV7-8 and TRBJ2-1, with D unclear. Germline-derived CDR1 and CDR2 are SGHVS and FQNEAQ. Trimming stripped 4 bases from V and 5 bases from J, with 6 bases between. The CDR3 totals 12 residues. The CDR3 loop is CASSSVHNEQFF. The CDR3 nucleotides read TGTGCCAGCAGCTCGGTCCACAATGAGCAGTTCTTC.

This clone was detected only a few times. The chain is built from TRBV15 and TRBJ2-2, with 9 bases identical to TRBD1. This CDR3 has 16 residues. Trimming took 5 bases from V and 5 from J; bases not matched to a gene: 9. Germline values: CDR1 LNHNV, CDR2 YYDKDF (reference sequence). The CDR3 nucleotides read TGTGCCACCAGCGCTAGGACAGGGGTGCGTACCGGGGAGCTGTTTTTT. Translating gives CATSARTGVRTGELFF.

The gene calls are TRBV27 and TRBJ2-2; possibly TRBD1 or TRBD2 for D (5 bases each). V lost 6 bases, J lost 2 bases, and 13 bases lay in between. Germline CDR1 MNHEY, CDR2 SMNVEV (reference sequence). This CDR3 has 15 amino acids. CDR3 protein: CASRTGRSNTGELFF. CDR3 bases: TGTGCCAGCAGAACGGGACGGAGCAACACCGGGGAGCTGTTTTTT.

The chain couples TRBV18 to TRBJ1-3; weak D call: TRBD1 (5 bases). Germline assignment: CDR1 KGHSH and CDR2 LQKENI. The V gene lost 3 bases and the J gene lost 0 bases, with 15 bases spanning the gap. The CDR3 spans 17 residues. CDR3 protein: CASSPQTVTSSGNTIYF. In DNA, the CDR3 is TGTGCCAGCTCACCGCAGACAGTTACAAGCTCTGGAAACACCATATATTTT.

The V and J genes are TRBV9 and TRBJ2-1; D remains ambiguous. The CDR3 loop spans 14 amino acids. Germline V gene sequence: CDR1 SGDLS, CDR2 YYNGEE. V lost 0 bases and J lost 2, with 6 bases in between. The CDR3 DNA reads as TGTGCCAGCAGCGTAGAGGCAGCCTACAATGAGCAGTTCTTC. Translating it yields CASSVEAAYNEQFF.

The table lists this clone with a few counts. The V and J genes are TRBV5-1 and TRBJ2-1; 9 nucleotides match TRBD2. V shed 7 bases and J 2 bases; nucleotides not matched to a gene: 4. CDR3 length equals 14 residues. The germline V gene encodes CDR1 SGHRS and CDR2 YFSETQ. DNA for the CDR3: TGCGCCAGCCAACTAGCGGGCACCTACAATGAGCAGTTCTTC. Protein product: CASQLAGTYNEQFF.

This rearrangement joins TRBV6-1 to TRBJ2-7; D not resolved. Germline V gene data show CDR1 as MNHNS and CDR2 as SASEGT. V lost 7 bases, J lost 4 bases, and 17 bases lay in between. This CDR3 comprises 14 residues. CDR3 coding DNA: TGTGCCAGCACCCTAGAAGAGACTTCGTACGAGCAGTACTTC. This gives the protein CASTLEETSYEQYF.

This clone was detected only a few times. The V gene is TRBV25-1, the J gene TRBJ2-1; D not certain. This CDR3 has 15 residues. Germline V gene lookup returns CDR1 MGHDK and CDR2 SYGVNS. Trimming pared 2 bases from V and 0 bases from J, leaving 8 bases between. The CDR3 reads CASSEGPSSYNEQFF. DNA of the CDR3: TGTGCCAGCAGTGAAGGTCCTAGCTCCTACAATGAGCAGTTCTTC. Drawing the rest from reference TRBV25-1 and TRBJ2-1, the complete variable domain is EADIYQTPRYLVIGTGKKITLECSQTMGHDKMYWYQQDPGMELHLIHYSYGVNSTEKGDLSSESTVSRIRTEHFPLTLESARPSHTSQYLCASSEGPSSYNEQFFGPGTRLTVL.

This clone was seen only a few times. The J gene is TRBJ1-2, the V gene TRBV28; a possible D gene is TRBD1 (6 bases). The CDR3 consists of 14 residues. Per the germline V gene, CDR1 is MDHEN and CDR2 is SYDVKM. Trimming pared 5 bases from V and 4 bases from J, leaving 14 bases between. The CDR3 nucleotides read TGTGCCAGCAGTCGTCCGGGGGCGGGCTATGGCTACACCTTC. It yields the protein CASSRPGAGYGYTF.

The genes are TRBV5-1 and TRBJ1-1; D unclear. CDR1 is SGHRS and CDR2 is YFSETQ in the germline V gene. The CDR3 is 13 amino acids. The V gene lost 2 bases and the J gene lost 1 base, with 6 bases spanning the gap. CDR3: CASSLRSNTEAFF. Written as DNA, the CDR3 is TGCGCCAGCAGCTTAAGATCGAACACTGAAGCTTTCTTT.

This clone was observed a few times. The V and J genes are TRBV2 and TRBJ2-1; 8 bases match TRBD2. Germline-derived CDR1 and CDR2 are SNHLY and FYNNEI. The CDR3 sequence is 14 residues long. The J segment lost 4 bases and the V segment lost 10 bases, leaving 9 bases of the junction unmatched. CDR3 protein: CATRTAGVYNEQFF. CDR3 bases: TGTGCCACCCGAACAGCGGGAGTGTACAATGAGCAGTTCTTC.

The rearrangement joins TRBV6-6 to TRBJ2-3, with D maybe TRBD1 (5 bases). This CDR3 region has 13 residues. Germline CDR1 and CDR2: MNHNY and SVGAGI (reference sequence). The V gene lost 6 bases and the J gene lost 6 bases, with 13 bases spanning the gap. CDR3 protein: CASRGALGDTQYF. In DNA, the CDR3 is TGTGCCAGCAGAGGGGCCTTAGGGGATACGCAGTATTTT.

This clone was recorded a few times. The chain employs TRBV7-9 and TRBJ2-1, with TRBD2 identical over 16 bases. The V and J ends lost 5 bases and 11 bases, in that order; junction bases with no gene match: 9. The CDR3 loop spans 16 amino acids. Germline loops: CDR1 SEHNR, CDR2 FQNEAQ (reference sequence). This chain's CDR3 is CASSAGGLAGGFKQFF. CDR3 nucleotides: TGTGCCAGCAGCGCGGGGGGACTAGCGGGAGGGTTTAAGCAGTTCTTC.

This clone was observed a handful of times. V usage is TRBV7-8 and J usage is TRBJ2-7, with a tentative D call TRBD2 (5 bases). The CDR3 has 16 amino acids. Trimming removed 0 bases at V and 3 bases at J, with 15 bases between. Germline V gives CDR1 SGHVS, CDR2 FQNEAQ. The CDR3 reads CASSLAFRERRYEQYF. The CDR3 DNA sequence: TGTGCCAGCAGCTTAGCTTTCCGGGAAAGGCGCTACGAGCAGTACTTC. Variable domain in full (rest from reference TRBV7-8 and TRBJ2-7): GAGVSQSPRYKVAKRGQDVALRCDPISGHVSLFWYQQALGQGPEFLTYFQNEAQLDKSGLPSDRFFAERPEGSVSTLKIQRTQQEDSAVYLCASSLAFRERRYEQYFGPGTRLTVT.

This rearrangement joins TRBV14 to TRBJ2-1; D is perhaps TRBD2 (6 bases). Trimming took off 0 bases at V and 1 base at J, with 13 bases between the two ends. In germline, CDR1 is SGHDN, CDR2 FVKESK. The CDR3 has 17 residues. CDR3 amino acids: CASSQDWVGRSYNEQFF. The CDR3 nucleotides read TGTGCCAGCAGCCAAGATTGGGTAGGGAGGTCCTACAATGAGCAGTTCTTC.

This clone was counted a few times. The rearrangement uses TRBV30 and TRBJ2-1; TRBD2 might be the D (7 bases). This CDR3 region has 16 residues. The V gene lost 0 bases and the J gene lost 2 bases, with 14 bases spanning the gap. Germline values: CDR1 GTSNPN, CDR2 SVGIG (reference sequence). CDR3 sequence (DNA): TGTGCCTGGAGTGTACCGGCGGGGGCCACCTACAATGAGCAGTTCTTC. Its translation: CAWSVPAGATYNEQFF.

In its sample, this clone was seen a few times. This rearrangement joins TRBV10-3 to TRBJ2-7, with TRBD2 as a possible D gene (5 bases). Germline lookup yields CDR1 ENHRY and CDR2 SYGVKD. There are 14 residues in the CDR3. V lost 0 bases and J lost 3, with 9 bases in between. The CDR3 region has the DNA TGTGCCATCAGTGAGTCTGCCGGGATCTACGAGCAGTACTTC. Protein: CAISESAGIYEQYF.

The gene calls are TRBV18 and TRBJ2-7; either TRBD1 or TRBD2 may supply D (6 bases each). Trimming stripped 6 bases from V and 2 bases from J, with 14 bases between. There are 14 residues in the CDR3. CDR1 KGHSH and CDR2 LQKENI come from the germline V gene. CDR3 region: CASSQGTLTYEQYF. In DNA, the CDR3 is TGTGCCAGCTCTCAGGGGACTCTGACCTACGAGCAGTACTTC.